This TCR beta chain originates from a study of T cell repertoires in cytomegalovirus infection (dated by TCRdb to between 2017 and 2020). A note on the overall study: Recently identified HLA-C-restricted CMV epitopes, whose presentation resists viral immunomodulation, were targeted by peptide stimulations together with well-studied HLA-B-restricted epitopes. The HLA type of each donor mattered for the analysis, because public TCR beta signatures pointed to carriage of CMV infection along with the matching HLA type.

Instrument used: Illumina HiSeq 1500. The raw public reads went through TCRdb reprocessing: fastp at Q25, MiXCR clone calling, in-frame beta chains kept. Here each entry gathers all rows of one CDR3 protein and keeps the most common genes and DNA. This sample holds about 280,000 distinct CDR3 sequences; roughly 21% were observed only once. Together, the top ten hold roughly a fifth of the sample. Taken with the paper, the label for treatment or condition translates to: in vitro stimulation with specific CMV peptide epitopes to enrich CMV-specific T cells. This clonotype was counted ten times or more. It lacks a known antigen. No base-level quality is on record; no much larger clone is a single base apart. General conclusions and limits of the study: In both this cohort and an independent cohort of 352 donors, the cumulative frequency of public TCR beta family members distinguished carriers of CMV infection plus the relevant HLA type. The ex vivo response was dominated by HLA-C-restricted CMV-specific TCR beta clonotypes, which also provided the single most frequent clonotype in two of eight donors.

There are 14 amino acids in the CDR3, from cysteine to valine inclusive. Only CDR3 DNA remains: 42 bases, in frame from the first base. Trimming leaves V shorter by 4 bases and J shorter by 4 bases, with the junction holding 4 bases beyond the gene matches. From a lookup of the germline V gene, CDR1 and CDR2 are MNHNS and SASEGT. This TCR was recovered from a human donor in good health (CMV status not recorded). Some clones in this sample may be carry-over from other donors' samples. The chain employs TRBV6-1 and TRBJ2-7, and TRBD1 matches 10 of the central bases. The starting material was cultured PBMCs, obtained from culture after CMV antigen stimulation. The CDR3 protein is CASSVGQGGYEQYV. The bases read TGTGCCAGCAGTGTCGGACAGGGGGGTTACGAGCAGTACGTC.